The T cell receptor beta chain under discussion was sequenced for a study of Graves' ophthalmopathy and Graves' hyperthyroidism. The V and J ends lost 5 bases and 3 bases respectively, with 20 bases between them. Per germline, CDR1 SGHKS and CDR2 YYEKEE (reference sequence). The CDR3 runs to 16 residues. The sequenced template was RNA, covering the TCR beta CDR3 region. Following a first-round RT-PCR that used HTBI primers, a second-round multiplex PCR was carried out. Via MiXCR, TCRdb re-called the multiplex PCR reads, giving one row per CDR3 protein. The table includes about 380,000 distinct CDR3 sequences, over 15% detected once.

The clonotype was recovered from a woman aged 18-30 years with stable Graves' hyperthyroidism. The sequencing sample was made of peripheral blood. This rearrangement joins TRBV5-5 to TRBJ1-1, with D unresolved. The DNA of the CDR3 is TGTGCCAGCAGTCCCGTTTCCAGCCCCTTCTACACTGAAGCTTTCTTT. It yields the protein CASSPVSSPFYTEAFF.